A selection of T cell receptor beta chains follows, all from one sample in a study of regulatory T cells in long-lasting Graves disease. A single record per CDR3 protein comes from TCRdb applying MiXCR to the multiplex PCR reads. Seen here are 450,000 or so distinct CDR3 sequences, 20% observed once, and the top ten hold over 7.5%. The material sequenced was peripheral blood mononuclear cells (PBMCs), taken when the disease was refractory, from a patient treated with antithyroid drugs. Receptor source: a female donor with Graves disease. The conserved cysteine and the conserved F or W are not part of the CDR3 here. D genes are given only for firm matches.

TRBV20-1	TRBJ1-2	.	SARTENNYGYT
TRBV28	TRBJ1-3	TRBD1	ASSLRHPGQKDFSGGNTIY
TRBV28	TRBJ2-7	TRBD1	ASSTNRDRRYEQY
TRBV20-1	TRBJ2-2	TRBD2	SARKASGRSNTGELF
TRBV5-1	TRBJ2-3	.	ASSFRQGDDTQY
TRBV2	TRBJ2-2	.	ASNVPGENTGELF
TRBV4-2	TRBJ1-1	.	ASSVQVTWNTEAF
TRBV30	TRBJ2-7	.	AWSVAGDSREQY
TRBV12-3/TRBV12-4	TRBJ1-1	.	ASRWDVSDYTEAF
TRBV28	TRBJ2-3	.	ASSAYTDTQY
TRBV24-1	TRBJ2-3	TRBD1	ATSDLQGASDTQY
TRBV5-6	TRBJ1-4	.	ASSGDGGEKLF
TRBV28	TRBJ1-5	.	ASGPWEGPGNQPQH
TRBV2	TRBJ2-1	TRBD1	ASTDRAHEQF
TRBV20-1	TRBJ1-2	TRBD1	SVGGRGRMYGYT
TRBV3-1	TRBJ1-1	.	ASSQRVNTEAF
TRBV7-9	TRBJ2-5	TRBD2	ASSSRLAGGGETQY
TRBV28	TRBJ1-5	TRBD1	ASRTGGNGNQPQH
TRBV12-3/TRBV12-4	TRBJ2-1	.	ASSPRGAGVTDEQF
TRBV7-9	TRBJ2-7	TRBD1	ASSLADRVYEQY
TRBV7-2	TRBJ1-2	TRBD1	ASSSPRQGDYGYT
TRBV7-9	TRBJ2-7	TRBD1	ASSQGQGLSYEQY
TRBV3-1	TRBJ2-7	.	ASSQGRVSVYEQY
TRBV5-6	TRBJ1-2	TRBD1	ASSRRDRAHGYT
TRBV5-1	TRBJ2-7	.	ASSLRATGRSSEQY
TRBV29-1	TRBJ2-7	TRBD2	SVEGPREGYEQY
TRBV7-3	TRBJ1-2	.	ASSSAKGYGYT
TRBV7-2	TRBJ2-7	.	ASTVGSYEQY
TRBV18	TRBJ1-3	TRBD1	ASSPGTGSGNTIY
TRBV29-1	TRBJ2-2	TRBD1	SAGQVSNTGELF
TRBV29-1	TRBJ2-5	.	SVRAYQETQY